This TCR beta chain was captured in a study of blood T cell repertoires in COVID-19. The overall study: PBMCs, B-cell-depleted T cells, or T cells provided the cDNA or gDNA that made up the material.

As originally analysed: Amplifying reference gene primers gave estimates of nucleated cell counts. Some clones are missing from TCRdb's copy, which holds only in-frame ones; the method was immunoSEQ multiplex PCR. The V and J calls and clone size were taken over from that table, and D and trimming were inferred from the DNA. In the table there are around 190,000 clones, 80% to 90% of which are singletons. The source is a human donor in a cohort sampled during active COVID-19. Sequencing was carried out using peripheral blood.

The CDR3 protein is CASSLAGSGTGSNYGYTF. The CDR3 region has the DNA TGTGCCAGCAGTTTAGCGGGATCAGGGACAGGGAGTAACTATGGCTACACCTTC. The chain has TRBV27 and TRBJ1-2, with TRBD1 identical over 9 bases. The V and J ends lost 2 bases and 1 base, in that order; junction bases with no gene match: 11. Looked up from germline, CDR1 is MNHEY and CDR2 is SMNVEV (reference sequence). This CDR3 has 18 residues.